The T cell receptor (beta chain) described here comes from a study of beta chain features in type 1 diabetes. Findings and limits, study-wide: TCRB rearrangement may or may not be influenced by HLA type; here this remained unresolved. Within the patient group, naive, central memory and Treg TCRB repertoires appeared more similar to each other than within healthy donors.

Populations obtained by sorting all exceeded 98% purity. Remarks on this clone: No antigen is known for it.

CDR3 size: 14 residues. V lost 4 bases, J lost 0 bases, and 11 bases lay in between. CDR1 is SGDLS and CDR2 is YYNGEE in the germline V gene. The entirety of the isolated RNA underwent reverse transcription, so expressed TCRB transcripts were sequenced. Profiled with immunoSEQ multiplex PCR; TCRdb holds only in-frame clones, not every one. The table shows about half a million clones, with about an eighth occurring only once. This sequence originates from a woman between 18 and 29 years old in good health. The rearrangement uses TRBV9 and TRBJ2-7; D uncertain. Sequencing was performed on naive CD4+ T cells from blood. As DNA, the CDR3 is TGTGCCAGCAGCCCACAACTTAACTCCTACGAGCAGTACTTC. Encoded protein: CASSPQLNSYEQYF. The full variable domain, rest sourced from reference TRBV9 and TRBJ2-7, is DSGVTQTPKHLITATGQRVTLRCSPRSGDLSVYWYQQSLDQGLQFLIQYYNGEERAKGNILERFSAQQFPDLHSELNLSSLELGDSALYFCASSPQLNSYEQYFGPGTRLTVT.